The 14 T cell receptor beta chains in this list originate from one sample, sequenced in a study of blood T cell repertoires in COVID-19. Repertoires were generated with immunoSEQ multiplex PCR, while TCRdb's copy carries only in-frame clones and drops some. The table records over 50,000 clones, 55% to 80% of them present only once. Material for sequencing was peripheral blood. These receptors were collected from a woman between 65 and 79 years old with COVID-19, enrolled during active disease.

J is TRBJ1-1 and V is TRBV6-6; 8 nucleotides agree with TRBD1. There are 13 residues in the CDR3. V was pared by 6 bases and J by 5 bases, with 5 bases of the junction left unmatched. CDR1 is MNHNY and CDR2 is SVGAGI in the germline V gene (reference sequence). CDR3 bases: TGTGCCAGCAGCTCAAACAGGGGGACTGAAGCTTTCTTT. Its translation is CASSSNRGTEAFF.

This clone was counted ten times or more. The rearrangement joins TRBV7-3 to TRBJ2-5; possibly TRBD2 for D (5 bases). CDR3 size: 13 residues. Trimming shortened V by 5 bases and J by 3 bases, and 10 bases separated the two germline ends. The V gene's germline CDR1 is SGHTA and CDR2 FQGTGA. CDR3 sequence: CASSEGSKETQYF. CDR3 coding DNA: TGTGCCAGCAGCGAGGGATCTAAAGAGACCCAGTACTTC.

CDR3 in amino acids: CAMDRGDTGELFF. As DNA, the CDR3 is TGTGCCATGGACAGGGGGGACACCGGGGAGCTGTTTTTT. The V and J genes are TRBV6-5 and TRBJ2-2; 10 bases are a match to TRBD1. After removal of 10 bases from V and 3 bases from J, the junction contained 2 bases not matched to a gene. Germline CDR1 is MNHEY and CDR2 is SVGAGI. CDR3 length: 13 residues.

The J gene is TRBJ1-5, the V gene TRBV19; 8 bases map to TRBD1. The CDR3 contains 13 residues. Trimming cost V 6 bases and J 6 bases; bases outside gene matches: 4. From germline, CDR1 is LNHDA and CDR2 SQIVND (reference sequence). The CDR3 DNA sequence: TGTGCCAGTAGGGACAGGGACTTTCAGCCCCAGCATTTT. Protein sequence: CASRDRDFQPQHF.

This chain uses TRBV7-3 with TRBJ1-2; 7 bases are a match to TRBD1. J was trimmed by 6 bases and V by 5 bases; bases with no gene match: 6. Germline V lookup: CDR1 SGHTA, CDR2 FQGTGA. This CDR3 contains 13 residues. The CDR3 reads CASSPTGDHGYTF. CDR3 DNA sequence: TGTGCCAGCAGCCCAACAGGGGACCATGGCTACACCTTC. The variable domain in full, completed from reference TRBV7-3 and TRBJ1-2, reads GAGVSQTPSNKVTEKGKYVELRCDPISGHTALYWYRQSLGQGPEFLIYFQGTGAADDSGLPNDRFFAVRPEGSVSTLKIQRTERGDSAVYLCASSPTGDHGYTFGSGTRLTVV.

The chain carries TRBV3-1 (or the pseudogene TRBV3-2) and TRBJ2-1, with 9 bases lining up with TRBD2. This CDR3 spans 17 amino acids. In germline, CDR1 is LGHDT, CDR2 YNNKEL (reference sequence). The V segment lost 0 bases and the J segment 4 bases; nucleotides outside the gene matches: 7. The chain's CDR3 is CASSQDWSLAGYNEQFF. The DNA for the CDR3 is TGTGCCAGCAGCCAAGATTGGTCCCTAGCGGGGTACAATGAGCAGTTCTTC.

This clone was detected only a few times. The CDR3 DNA reads as TGTGCCAGCAGCGCCGGGGACAGTATCTACGAGCAGTACTTC. Translated: CASSAGDSIYEQYF. The chain has TRBV9 and TRBJ2-7; 7 nucleotides line up with TRBD1. Germline trimming cut 3 bases from V and 3 bases from J; bases unmatched to any gene: 6. This CDR3 comprises 14 residues. Looked up from germline, CDR1 is SGDLS and CDR2 is YYNGEE.

This clone was recorded many times. The V gene is TRBV12-3 or TRBV12-4, the J gene TRBJ1-5, with TRBD1 as a possible D gene (6 bases). Trimming stripped 1 base from V and 10 bases from J, with 11 bases between. The CDR3 sequence is 13 residues long. CDR3 region: CASSLDTGKPQHF. As DNA, the CDR3 is TGTGCCAGCAGTTTAGACACAGGGAAACCCCAGCATTTT.

The chain uses TRBV7-9 and TRBJ2-5; no clear D. The CDR3 runs to 12 residues. V lost 7 bases to trimming and J lost 2 bases, with 8 bases between them. Germline CDR1 reads SEHNR; CDR2 reads FQNEAQ (reference sequence). This CDR3 reads CASTREQETQYF. The CDR3 DNA reads TGTGCCAGCACGCGCGAACAAGAGACCCAGTACTTC. The full variable domain, its missing parts supplied by reference TRBV7-9 and TRBJ2-5, is DTGVSQNPRHKITKRGQNVTFRCDPISEHNRLYWYRQTLGQGPEFLTYFQNEAQLEKSRLLSDRFSAERPKGSFSTLEIQRTEQGDSAMYLCASTREQETQYFGPGTRLLVL.

This chain links TRBV19 with TRBJ2-5; perhaps TRBD2 as D (5 bases). In germline, CDR1 is LNHDA, CDR2 SQIVND (reference sequence). CDR3 length equals 13 residues. The V end lost 5 bases, the J end lost 5 bases, and 12 bases lay between the germline ends. CDR3 nucleotides: TGTGCCAGTAGTGCCACCCGCGGGGAGACCCAGTACTTC. Translated, it gives CASSATRGETQYF.

This chain uses TRBV18 with TRBJ1-1; D possibly corresponds to TRBD1 (6 bases). Looked up from germline, CDR1 is KGHSH and CDR2 is LQKENI. The V and J ends lost 3 bases and 1 base respectively, with 12 bases between them. The CDR3 length is 15 residues. In DNA form, the CDR3 reads TGTGCCAGCTCACCTTCTATGGACAGGAACACTGAAGCTTTCTTT. This encodes CASSPSMDRNTEAFF. The variable domain in full, completed from reference TRBV18 and TRBJ1-1, reads NAGVMQNPRHLVRRRGQEARLRCSPMKGHSHVYWYRQLPEEGLKFMVYLQKENIIDESGMPKERFSAEFPKEGPSILRIQQVVRGDSAAYFCASSPSMDRNTEAFFGQGTRLTVV.

V is TRBV3-1 (or the pseudogene TRBV3-2) and J is TRBJ1-1; D gene unclear. V dropped 4 bases and J dropped 5 bases, with 11 bases sitting between them. Germline values: CDR1 LGHDT, CDR2 YNNKEL (reference sequence). This CDR3 spans 13 amino acids. Here the CDR3 reads CASSPPAGTEAFF. DNA for the CDR3: TGTGCCAGCAGCCCGCCTGCGGGGACTGAAGCTTTCTTT.

Of note for this clone: This sequence may be a read error, since a much larger clone differs from it by one base. The V call is TRBV7-7, the J call TRBJ2-5, with 9 bases fitting TRBD2. Germline trimming cut 1 base from V and 6 bases from J; bases unmatched to any gene: 6. This CDR3 has 15 residues. CDR1 and CDR2 from the germline V gene are SSHAT and FNYEAQ (reference sequence). This chain's CDR3 is CASSLGRGGRKTQYF. The CDR3 DNA is TGTGCCAGCAGCTTAGGGCGGGGGGGCCGAAAGACCCAGTACTTC. The variable domain in full, with the rest retrieved from reference TRBV7-7 and TRBJ2-5, is GAGVSQSPRYKVTKRGQDVTLRCDPISSHATLYWYQQALGQGPEFLTYFNYEAQPDKSGLPSDRFSAERPEGSISTLTIQRTEQRDSAMYRCASSLGRGGRKTQYFGPGTRLLVL.

The chain has TRBV6-6 and TRBJ2-3, with 8 bases aligning to TRBD2. J lost 4 bases, V lost 5 bases, and 8 bases had no gene match. This CDR3 is 15 amino acids long. CDR1 MNHNY and CDR2 SVGAGI come from the germline V gene (reference sequence). The CDR3 loop reads CASSPGGGRADTQYF. Written as DNA, the CDR3 is TGTGCCAGCAGTCCGGGAGGGGGGCGTGCAGATACGCAGTATTTT.